This is a list of T cell receptor beta chains from one sample in a study of blood T cell repertoires in COVID-19. Method: immunoSEQ multiplex PCR; TCRdb's copy keeps in-frame clones and lacks some. The sample gives 200,000 to 250,000 clones, around 81% of which show up once; about 13% is in the top ten. Sequenced input: peripheral blood. These receptor sequences come from a human donor in a cohort sampled during active COVID-19. Both conserved end residues are part of each CDR3. Each record gives: V gene, clone size, D gene, J gene, CDR3 DNA, CDR3 protein. The D gene is left open where the match is weak. Some rows mark clone size as missing; the rest say once, few, many or name a class of expanded clone.

TRBV6-1,.,.,TRBJ2-7,TGTGCCAGCAGTGACGAGATCGGGGGGCAGTACTTC,CASSDEIGGQYF
TRBV3-1/TRBV3-2,.,TRBD2,TRBJ2-3,TGTGCCAGCAGCGATCCCGGGACTAGCGGCGATACGCAGTATTTT,CASSDPGTSGDTQYF
TRBV3-1/TRBV3-2,.,.,TRBJ1-4,TGTGCCAGCAGCCAAGAAGAGGGCAGCTCTAATGAAAAACTGTTTTTT,CASSQEEGSSNEKLFF
TRBV7-9,.,.,TRBJ2-5,TGTGCCAGCAGCTTGGGGGTCGGGAGATGGGAGACCCAGTACTTC,CASSLGVGRWETQYF
TRBV27,many,TRBD1,TRBJ1-1,TGTGCCAGCAGTTTAAAGGTGGGCAGGGGGCTTGACACTGAAGCTTTCTTT,CASSLKVGRGLDTEAFF
TRBV15,.,TRBD2,TRBJ2-7,TGTGCCACCAGCAGAGAAAGGACTAGCGGGGAGCTCGAGCAGTACTTC,CATSRERTSGELEQYF
TRBV7-8,.,TRBD1,TRBJ2-7,TGTGCCAGCAGCTTAGGGGGTGGGGACAGGGATCACTACGAGCAGTACTTC,CASSLGGGDRDHYEQYF
TRBV6-6,.,TRBD1,TRBJ1-1,TGTGCCAGCGGGGACAGGGGATCTTCCCCTGAAGCTTTCTTT,CASGDRGSSPEAFF
TRBV2,.,.,TRBJ2-7,TGTGCCAGCAGCGCTCTCCAACAGGGTGCCCACGAGCAGTACTTC,CASSALQQGAHEQYF
TRBV19,.,.,TRBJ2-6,TGTGCCAGTAGTATGTCCAGACTCTCCGGGGCCAACGTCCTGACTTTC,CASSMSRLSGANVLTF
TRBV9,.,.,TRBJ2-7,TGTGCCAGCAGCGCCCCAGGACTTTCCCCAGGCAACGAGCAGTACTTC,CASSAPGLSPGNEQYF
TRBV24-1,.,.,TRBJ1-5,TGTGCCACCAGTCAAGCCGAAGGTAGCCGGAAGCATTTT,CATSQAEGSRKHF
TRBV27,.,.,TRBJ1-2,TGTGCCAGCAGCCTCGAATATGGGGGGGTTGGCTACACCTTC,CASSLEYGGVGYTF
TRBV6-1,.,.,TRBJ1-5,TGTGCCAGCAGTGAGACTCTGGTCCGGACCCAGCATTTT,CASSETLVRTQHF
TRBV6-2/TRBV6-3,.,.,TRBJ2-3,TGTGCCAGCAGTTACGGGACATCTAGCACAGATACGCAGTATTTT,CASSYGTSSTDTQYF
TRBV19,.,TRBD2,TRBJ2-3,TGTGCCAGTAGGCCTAGCGGGGAAGCAGATACGCAGTATTTT,CASRPSGEADTQYF
TRBV4-1,.,.,TRBJ1-5,TGCGCCAGCAGCCACGTCCTCAGGGATCGCAATCAGCCCCAGCATTTT,CASSHVLRDRNQPQHF
TRBV27,once,TRBD1,TRBJ2-7,TGTGCCAGCAGTTTAAGGGCCCCGGGCGGGACAGGGTCCTACGAGCAGTACTTC,CASSLRAPGGTGSYEQYF
TRBV10-3,.,.,TRBJ1-1,TGTGCCACCTGCGCTGGGGCGGTCACTGAAGCTTTCTTT,CATCAGAVTEAFF
TRBV9,.,.,TRBJ2-3,TGTGCCAGCAGCGTAGCTTACAGCTCCCGCACAGATACGCAGTATTTT,CASSVAYSSRTDTQYF
TRBV27,few,TRBD1,TRBJ2-6,TGTGCCAGCAGCCTCCAGGGGGCAACCTCTGGGGCCAACGTCCTGACTTTC,CASSLQGATSGANVLTF
TRBV7-8,.,.,TRBJ1-4,TGTGCCAGCAGCTTAATCAGGGTGCGGACTAATGAAAAACTGTTTTTT,CASSLIRVRTNEKLFF
TRBV6-4,.,TRBD1,TRBJ1-6,TGTGCCAGCAGTCACAGGGGACGTTCACCCCTCCACTTT,CASSHRGRSPLHF
TRBV27,.,.,TRBJ2-7,TGTGCCAGCACCCCGCCGGGGTCCTACGAGCAGTACTTC,CASTPPGSYEQYF
TRBV7-2,.,.,TRBJ1-1,TGTGCCAGCAGCCGGCTCGGGATGGGGGGCACTGAAGCTTTCTTT,CASSRLGMGGTEAFF
TRBV19,.,TRBD1,TRBJ2-7,TGTGCCAGTAGTGCCGGACAGGGGGCGGGGTACGAGCAGTACTTC,CASSAGQGAGYEQYF
TRBV19,.,TRBD2,TRBJ2-2,TGTGCCAGTAGAAATCAGCGGGGGAACACCGGGGAGCTGTTTTTT,CASRNQRGNTGELFF